The entry below gives a single T cell receptor (beta chain) sequence along with its context. This record comes from a study of T cell changes during pregnancy in multiple sclerosis. Germline CDR1 reads MNHEY; CDR2 reads SVGAGI. This CDR3 spans 14 amino acids. The ends lost 6 bases at V and 7 bases at J; junction bases unmatched: 7. Sequencing was performed with immunoSEQ multiplex PCR; in TCRdb, only in-frame clones are kept and a portion is missing. The sample includes roughly 61,000 clones, more than 80% seen only once; the top ten take approximately 1%. This rearrangement joins TRBV6-5 to TRBJ2-1, with 9 bases lining up with TRBD1. The sequencing here drew on peripheral blood, taken in the first trimester of pregnancy. The sequence came from a female donor in good health, enrolled as a control in a pregnancy study. CDR3 in amino acids: CASRRQGVRNEQFF. In DNA form, the CDR3 reads TGTGCCAGCAGACGACAGGGGGTAAGAAATGAGCAGTTCTTC.